A selection of T cell receptor beta chains follows, all from one sample in a study of blood T cell repertoires in COVID-19. Method: immunoSEQ multiplex PCR; TCRdb's copy keeps in-frame clones and lacks some. The sample has 86,000 or so clones; approximately 79% are singletons. Sequencing was performed on peripheral blood. The receptors shown here come from a man aged 70-80 years with acute or convalescent COVID-19. Both conserved end residues are part of each CDR3. The D gene is left open where the match is weak. Part of the rows lack a size; the others show once, few, many or a class for expanded clones.

once	TRBV7-2	TRBJ1-2	-	TGTGCCAGCACCCGGACAGCGGACTATGGCTACACCTTC	CASTRTADYGYTF
-	TRBV21-1	TRBJ1-5	-	TGTGCCAGCAGCACTGGGGGACAGACCAGCAATCAGCCCCAGCATTTT	CASSTGGQTSNQPQHF
-	TRBV4-1	TRBJ2-1	TRBD2	TGCGCCAGCAGCCAAGAGACGGGGGGGCCGGTCAATGAGCAGTTCTTC	CASSQETGGPVNEQFF
-	TRBV9	TRBJ2-2	-	TGTGCCAGCAGCGTAGACCCGGGGGGCATAGGCGGGGAGCTGTTTTTT	CASSVDPGGIGGELFF
once	TRBV27	TRBJ1-1	TRBD1	TGTGCCAGCAGTTCCGGGACAGGGGGCACTGAAGCTTTCTTT	CASSSGTGGTEAFF
-	TRBV2	TRBJ1-5	TRBD1	TGTGCCAGCAGCTACAGGGGCAATAGCAATCAGCCCCAGCATTTT	CASSYRGNSNQPQHF
few	TRBV25-1	TRBJ2-7	TRBD1	TGTGCCAGCAGTGCTAGGACAGGGGGCGTCTACGAGCAGTACTTC	CASSARTGGVYEQYF
once	TRBV15	TRBJ2-3	-	TGTGCCACCAGCAGAGAAAGATCTCTAGGGGCTAGAGGCACAGATACGCAGTATTTT	CATSRERSLGARGTDTQYF
-	TRBV6-4	TRBJ1-3	-	TGTGCCAGCAGTGAGAGTATGGGAAACACCATATATTTT	CASSESMGNTIYF
-	TRBV28	TRBJ1-2	-	TGTGCCAGCAGCCCGGGAGGGGTGGCCTATGGCTACACCTTC	CASSPGGVAYGYTF
-	TRBV6-1	TRBJ2-5	TRBD1	TGTGCCAGCAGTGAAGGCAGGGGGCAAGAGACCCAGTACTTC	CASSEGRGQETQYF
-	TRBV5-1	TRBJ2-2	TRBD1	TGCGCCAGCAGCTGGGACAGGAGGGAAGGCGGGGAGCTGTTTTTT	CASSWDRREGGELFF
once	TRBV7-9	TRBJ2-2	TRBD1	TGTGCCAGCAGCCCTTATCGGACAGGGTCGTTCACCGGGGAGCTGTTTTTT	CASSPYRTGSFTGELFF
-	TRBV27	TRBJ2-7	TRBD1	TGTGCCAGCAGTTTGCTCAGGGGGCGTCATGAGCAGTACTTC	CASSLLRGRHEQYF
once	TRBV5-4	TRBJ2-1	TRBD2	TGTGCCAGCAGCCAGACTAGCGCCCGAGGTGAGCAGTTCTTC	CASSQTSARGEQFF
-	TRBV7-2	TRBJ2-5	TRBD2	TGTGCCAGCAGCCCCAGGCGGGGGGGAGAGACCCAGTACTTC	CASSPRRGGETQYF
-	TRBV28	TRBJ2-2	TRBD1	TGTGCCAGCAGTTTGACCCAGGGGGACCGGGAGCTGTTTTTT	CASSLTQGDRELFF
-	TRBV5-1	TRBJ2-2	-	TGCGCCAGCAGCTTGGTCAGAAACACCGGGGAGCTGTTTTTT	CASSLVRNTGELFF
-	TRBV3-1/TRBV3-2	TRBJ1-3	-	TGTGCCAGCAGCCGCCGGGATCTAATGTTTGGAAACACCATATATTTT	CASSRRDLMFGNTIYF
few	TRBV3-1/TRBV3-2	TRBJ1-2	-	TGTGCCAGCAGCCAAGATCAGGGGAAGGAGGCCACCTTC	CASSQDQGKEATF
-	TRBV6-1	TRBJ2-2	TRBD2	TGTGCCAGCAGTGACCAGGGAGGGGACACCGGGGAGCTGTTTTTT	CASSDQGGDTGELFF
medium-sized	TRBV6-5	TRBJ1-2	-	TGTGCCAGCAGTTACACAGTGGCAGGCGGCTACACCTTC	CASSYTVAGGYTF
-	TRBV6-6	TRBJ2-7	TRBD2	TGTGCCAGCTCTCTAGCGGACGGTTCCTACGAGCAGTACTTC	CASSLADGSYEQYF